A single sample gave rise to the 29 T cell receptor beta chains below, sequenced in a study of blood T cell repertoires in COVID-19. TCRdb keeps only in-frame clones here, not all; method: immunoSEQ multiplex PCR. The data show 150,000 to 200,000 clones, approximately 87% seen once. The sample was peripheral blood. The source is an older woman with acute or convalescent COVID-19.

The chain carries TRBV5-1 and TRBJ2-1, with TRBD1 identical over 7 bases. From germline, CDR1 is SGHRS and CDR2 YFSETQ. This CDR3 spans 15 amino acids. Trimming removed 1 base from V and 6 bases from J; junction bases left unmatched: 7. CDR3 residues: CASSLTGQFGNEQFF. For the CDR3, the DNA is TGCGCCAGCAGCTTGACGGGACAGTTTGGCAATGAGCAGTTCTTC.

This chain uses TRBV11-2 with TRBJ2-5; TRBD1 matches 8 bases. Germline CDR1 reads SGHAT; CDR2 reads FQNNGV. With V trimmed by 4 bases and J by 5 bases, 18 bases remained unmatched. CDR3 length: 18 residues. CDR3 DNA: TGTGCCAGCAGCTCAGGGAGACCGGGACAGGCTTATAGCGAGACCCAGTACTTC. Translated, it gives CASSSGRPGQAYSETQYF.

This clone was counted between two and nine times. The chain is built from TRBV12-3 or TRBV12-4 and TRBJ1-5, with D uncertain. The CDR3 has 12 amino acids. The V end lost 5 bases, the J end lost 5 bases, and 7 bases lay between the germline ends. CDR3 residues: CASSNSDQPQHF. CDR3 DNA sequence: TGTGCCAGCAGTAATTCGGATCAGCCCCAGCATTTT.

This chain connects TRBV18 to TRBJ1-2; TRBD1 might be the D (6 bases). The CDR3 contains 14 residues. The germline V and J ends were trimmed by 6 bases and 6 bases, with 17 bases remaining between them. Germline values: CDR1 KGHSH, CDR2 LQKENI. Here the CDR3 DNA reads TGTGCCAGCTCCCACCAAGACAGGAGGCATGGCTACACCTTC. Amino acid sequence: CASSHQDRRHGYTF.

The rearrangement joins TRBV25-1 to TRBJ2-2, with unresolved D. V was trimmed by 4 bases and J by 0 bases, leaving 12 bases between them. From germline, CDR1 is MGHDK and CDR2 SYGVNS. This CDR3 has 16 amino acids. The CDR3 DNA follows: TGTGCCAGCAGTGGTCCGTACGTAGCGAACACCGGGGAGCTGTTTTTT. It encodes CASSGPYVANTGELFF.

The rearrangement links TRBV29-1 to TRBJ1-1; 9 bases line up with TRBD1. CDR1 is SQVTM and CDR2 is ANQGSEA in the germline V gene. The V segment lost 7 bases and the J segment 2 bases; nucleotides outside the gene matches: 8. The CDR3 consists of 14 residues. CDR3 in amino acids: CSAQRQGGNTEAFF. The CDR3 DNA reads as TGCAGCGCTCAACGACAGGGGGGAAACACTGAAGCTTTCTTT.

The chain uses TRBV4-2 and TRBJ1-1; D is perhaps TRBD1 (6 bases). CDR1 is LGHNA and CDR2 is YNFKEQ in the germline V gene. This CDR3 spans 15 amino acids. Trimming left V 4 bases short and J 0 bases short, with 12 bases between. The CDR3 nucleotides are TGTGCCAGCAGCCGCGCCGGGACACTGAACACTGAAGCTTTCTTT. Translating it yields CASSRAGTLNTEAFF.

This clone was seen a single time. J is TRBJ2-7 and V is TRBV6-5; maybe TRBD1 (6 bases). The ends were cut back, 5 bases at V and 2 bases at J, with 16 bases in the middle. CDR3 size: 15 residues. Germline CDR1 is MNHEY and CDR2 is SVGAGI. CDR3 residues: CASSKGSGGPYEQYF. For the CDR3, the DNA is TGTGCCAGCAGTAAGGGCAGTGGGGGCCCCTACGAGCAGTACTTC.

The chain joins TRBV4-1 to TRBJ1-5; 9 bases agree with TRBD1. Germline CDR1 MGHRA, CDR2 YSYEKL. This CDR3 has 17 residues. V trimming: 2 bases; J trimming: 2 bases; junction bases outside the gene matches: 7. For the CDR3, the DNA is TGCGCCAGCAGCCAACCCGGGACAGGGATGGGCAATCAGCCCCAGCATTTT. The encoded protein is CASSQPGTGMGNQPQHF.

The chain uses TRBV9 and TRBJ2-3; possibly TRBD2 for D (6 bases). In germline, CDR1 is SGDLS, CDR2 YYNGEE. CDR3 length equals 16 residues. V shed 4 bases and J shed 2 bases, with 17 bases lying between them. CDR3: CASSTRGGLNTDTQYF. The CDR3 bases are TGTGCCAGCAGCACCCGGGGAGGTCTCAACACAGATACGCAGTATTTT.

The chain recombines TRBV18 with TRBJ1-1; D may be TRBD1 (6 bases). Per germline, CDR1 KGHSH and CDR2 LQKENI. The ends were cut back, 6 bases at V and 11 bases at J, with 16 bases in the middle. This CDR3 is 12 amino acids long. The CDR3 DNA is TGTGCCAGCTCGCCAAGGGTTCAGGGGGCTTTCTTT. It is translated as CASSPRVQGAFF.

CDR3 residues: CASTKTGSKEQFF. The CDR3 DNA is TGTGCCAGCACCAAGACAGGGTCGAAAGAGCAGTTCTTC. V usage is TRBV25-1 and J usage is TRBJ2-1; 7 bases agree with TRBD1. Germline CDR1 reads MGHDK; CDR2 reads SYGVNS. The CDR3 covers 13 residues. With V trimmed by 7 bases and J by 10 bases, 10 bases remained unmatched.

CDR3 loop: CASIRDRGSFEAFF. CDR3 sequence (DNA): TGTGCCAGCATCCGGGACAGGGGGTCGTTTGAAGCTTTCTTT. V usage is TRBV7-2 and J usage is TRBJ1-1, with 11 bases lining up with TRBD1. Germline CDR1 SGHTA, CDR2 FQGNSA. This CDR3 region has 14 residues. After removal of 7 bases from V and 7 bases from J, the junction contained 8 bases not matched to a gene.

V is TRBV6-5 and J is TRBJ1-5; D is uncertain. Trimming took 2 bases from V and 1 from J, leaving 3 bases between them. The CDR3 has 13 residues. CDR1 is MNHEY and CDR2 is SVGAGI in the germline V gene. This CDR3 is CASSYESNQPQHF. CDR3 DNA sequence: TGTGCCAGCAGTTACGAGAGCAATCAGCCCCAGCATTTT.

The chain couples TRBV4-2 to TRBJ2-7; maybe TRBD2 (6 bases). The CDR3 spans 18 residues. CDR1 is LGHNA, CDR2 YNFKEQ, per germline. The V end lost 0 bases, the J end lost 2 bases, and 20 bases lay between the germline ends. In nucleotides, the CDR3 is TGTGCCAGCAGCCAAGAGGTGCCCCTGGGGCTAGCGACCTACGAGCAGTACTTC. Amino acids: CASSQEVPLGLATYEQYF.

V is TRBV4-2 and J is TRBJ1-1; D perhaps matches TRBD1 (5 bases). Germline V gene data show CDR1 as LGHNA and CDR2 as YNFKEQ. Trimming took off 1 base at V and 7 bases at J, with 13 bases between the two ends. The CDR3 totals 14 residues. CDR3 sequence reads: CASSQVGGTNEAFF. The CDR3 DNA reads as TGTGCCAGCAGCCAAGTGGGGGGGACGAATGAAGCTTTCTTT.

The V call is TRBV6-2 or TRBV6-3, the J call TRBJ1-5; D is unclear. From germline, CDR1 is MNHEY and CDR2 SVGEGT. Deletions cut 2 bases from V and 9 bases from J, with 8 bases between. This CDR3 region has 12 residues. The CDR3 nucleotides read TGTGCCAGCAGTTACCCGTCGCGGCCCCAGCATTTT. It codes for CASSYPSRPQHF.

The chain links TRBV28 to TRBJ1-5, with TRBD1 matching 11 bases. Trimming at V came to 7 bases and at J to 6 bases, leaving 8 bases not matched to a gene. The CDR3 loop spans 15 amino acids. The germline CDR1 and CDR2 sequences are MDHEN and SYDVKM. CDR3 nucleotide sequence: TGTGCCAGCACCACTCGGGGACAGGGGGTTCAGCCCCAGCATTTT. It codes for CASTTRGQGVQPQHF. Complete variable domain (other parts from reference TRBV28 and TRBJ1-5): DVKVTQSSRYLVKRTGEKVFLECVQDMDHENMFWYRQDPGLGLRLIYFSYDVKMKEKGDIPEGYSVSREKKERFSLILESASTNQTSMYLCASTTRGQGVQPQHFGDGTRLSIL.

The chain is built from TRBV29-1 and TRBJ2-3; D not resolved. Germline CDR1 and CDR2: SQVTM and ANQGSEA. The V gene lost 3 bases and the J gene lost 1 base, with 5 bases spanning the gap. This CDR3 region has 12 residues. The CDR3 loop is CSVDPGTDTQYF. Here the CDR3 DNA reads TGCAGCGTTGACCCAGGCACAGATACGCAGTATTTT.

CDR3 sequence reads: CASSPGTGRNEKLFF. The CDR3 bases are TGTGCCAGCAGCCCGGGGACAGGGAGGAATGAAAAACTGTTTTTT. The chain has TRBV7-6 and TRBJ1-4; 9 bases map to TRBD1. The CDR3 runs to 15 residues. The germline gives CDR1 SGHVS, CDR2 FNYEAQ. V shed 5 bases, J shed 5 bases, and the junction held 6 bases outside the gene matches.

The chain carries TRBV5-6 and TRBJ2-7; a possible D gene is TRBD1 (5 bases). Trimming left V 4 bases short and J 5 bases short, with 13 bases between. The CDR3 spans 13 residues. Germline V gene lookup returns CDR1 SGHDT and CDR2 YYEEEE. CDR3 sequence: CASSPGQANEQYF. CDR3 nucleotide sequence: TGTGCCAGCAGCCCCGGACAAGCTAACGAGCAGTACTTC.

The chain combines TRBV27 with TRBJ2-2, with D possibly being TRBD1 (5 bases). Trimming pared 2 bases from V and 4 bases from J, leaving 8 bases between. CDR1 MNHEY and CDR2 SMNVEV come from the germline V gene (reference sequence). This CDR3 contains 14 residues. For the CDR3, the DNA is TGTGCCAGCAGTTTACAGGGCAGCACCGGGGAGCTGTTTTTT. Encoded protein: CASSLQGSTGELFF.

This clone was counted a few times. The V and J genes are TRBV7-2 and TRBJ1-4, with no clear D. The length of the CDR3 is 13 residues. Germline lookup yields CDR1 SGHTA and CDR2 FQGNSA. The V end lost 4 bases, the J end lost 5 bases, and 8 bases lay between the germline ends. CDR3 amino acids: CASSYGGNEKLFF. The CDR3 DNA reads TGTGCCAGCAGCTACGGCGGAAATGAAAAACTGTTTTTT.

The J gene is TRBJ2-7, the V gene TRBV27; the D gene is possibly TRBD2 (5 bases). V lost 5 bases, J lost 2 bases, and 10 bases lay in between. Per the germline V gene, CDR1 is MNHEY and CDR2 is SMNVEV (reference sequence). The CDR3 is 13 amino acids. CDR3 sequence reads: CASSHREPYEQYF. The CDR3 nucleotides read TGTGCCAGCAGTCACCGGGAACCCTACGAGCAGTACTTC.

V usage is TRBV7-3 and J usage is TRBJ2-7; 7 nucleotides match TRBD2. This CDR3 contains 15 residues. Trimming cost V 6 bases and J 6 bases; bases outside gene matches: 14. The germline V gene has CDR1 SGHTA and CDR2 FQGTGA. This chain's CDR3 is CASSPSRAGVGEQYF. DNA for the CDR3: TGTGCCAGCAGTCCCTCGCGGGCGGGAGTAGGCGAGCAGTACTTC.

There are a few counts of this clone. This chain joins TRBV7-2 and TRBJ1-2; 10 bases are shared with TRBD1. V was clipped by 5 bases and J by 5 bases; unmatched bases: 8. Germline lookup yields CDR1 SGHTA and CDR2 FQGNSA. The CDR3 runs 15 residues. The CDR3 DNA reads TGTGCCAGCAGCCCAGACAGGGGGCAGGGTTATGGCTACACCTTC. Protein sequence: CASSPDRGQGYGYTF. The complete variable domain, with remaining parts taken from reference TRBV7-2 and TRBJ1-2, reads GAGVSQSPSNKVTEKGKDVELRCDPISGHTALYWYRQSLGQGLEFLIYFQGNSAPDKSGLPSDRFSAERTGGSVSTLTIQRTQQEDSAVYLCASSPDRGQGYGYTFGSGTRLTVV.

In this sample, this clone turned up once. V usage is TRBV7-2 and J usage is TRBJ1-4; D ambiguous. The V gene's germline CDR1 is SGHTA and CDR2 FQGNSA. Between the trimmed V and J ends, which lost 1 base and 8 bases, there was a span of 8 bases. The CDR3 contains 13 residues. The CDR3 sequence: CASSLGQREKLFF. In nucleotides, the CDR3 is TGTGCCAGCAGCTTAGGCCAGCGGGAAAAACTGTTTTTT.

The chain couples TRBV27 to TRBJ2-1, with 8 bases matching TRBD2. The germline gives CDR1 MNHEY, CDR2 SMNVEV (reference sequence). The CDR3 consists of 15 residues. After removal of 5 bases from V and 5 bases from J, the junction contained 8 bases not matched to a gene. In DNA form, the CDR3 reads TGTGCCAGCAGTACTCTTAGCGGGGAAAACAATGAGCAGTTCTTC. Translated, it gives CASSTLSGENNEQFF.

This sequence joins TRBV24-1 and TRBJ2-1; TRBD2 aligns across 8 bases. CDR1 KGHDR and CDR2 SFDVKD come from the germline V gene. This CDR3 comprises 16 residues. V gave up 1 base and J gave up 5 bases; unmatched junction bases: 6. CDR3 nucleotides: TGTGCCACCAGTGATTTAGCGGGAGCGCAGGACAATGAGCAGTTCTTC. It specifies CATSDLAGAQDNEQFF.